The T cell receptor (beta chain) described here comes from a study of shared clonotypes between healthy human individuals. Germline V lookup: CDR1 MDHEN, CDR2 SYDVKM. With V trimmed by 6 bases and J by 12 bases, 11 bases remained unmatched. The CDR3 has 13 amino acids. Generated by immunoSEQ multiplex PCR, the TCRdb table keeps only in-frame clones and is missing some. The sample has 2 million to 3 million clones; 93% are singletons. The source of this sequence is a young man in good health. Some clones in this sample may be carry-over from other donors' samples. This chain joins TRBV28 and TRBJ2-1; 7 bases map to TRBD2. Sequencing input: naive CD4+ T cells from PBMCs. Subset reported: CD45RA+ positively selected. As DNA, the CDR3 is TGTGCCAGCAGCCCCGGGACTACTAAGATGCAGTTCTTC. Its translation: CASSPGTTKMQFF.